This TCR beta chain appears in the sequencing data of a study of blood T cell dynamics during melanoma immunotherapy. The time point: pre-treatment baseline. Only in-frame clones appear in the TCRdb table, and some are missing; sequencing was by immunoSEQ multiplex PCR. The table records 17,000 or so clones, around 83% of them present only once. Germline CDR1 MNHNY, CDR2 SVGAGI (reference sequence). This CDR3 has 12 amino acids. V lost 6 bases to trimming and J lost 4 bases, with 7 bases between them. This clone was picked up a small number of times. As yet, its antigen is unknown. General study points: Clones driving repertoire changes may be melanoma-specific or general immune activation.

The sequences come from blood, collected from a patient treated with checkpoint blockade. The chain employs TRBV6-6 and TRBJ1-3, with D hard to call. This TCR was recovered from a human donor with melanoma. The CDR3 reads CASRNVGNTIYF. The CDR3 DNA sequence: TGTGCCAGCAGAAACGTCGGAAACACCATATATTTT.